This T cell receptor beta chain was profiled in a study of shared clonotypes between healthy human individuals (dated by TCRdb to the early 2020s). Concerning the study at large: The cohort comprised a couple of women and a few men aged 18 to 49 years. For each donor, CD4 naive and CD4 memory were each given three plates, CD8 naive was given two plates, and CD8 memory was given one plate. The study deeply sequenced blood TCR repertoires of about five healthy adults to estimate repertoire size and the extent of clonotype sharing between individuals. To increase sequencing depth and limit assay-specific biases, TCR repertoire library preparation and sequencing were carried out by different laboratories using diverse techniques. Leukapheresis yielded between about 0.94 and 9.5 billion PBMCs per donor.

This clone has just one count. Its antigen target is currently unknown. No base-level quality is on record; no much larger clone is a single base apart. The CDR3 measures 15 amino acids from cysteine to phenylalanine. The DNA shown is the 45-base CDR3, in frame from base 1. Per the germline V gene (reference sequence), SEHNR is the CDR1 and FQNEAQ is the CDR2. Relative to germline, V is 1 base shorter and J is 8 bases shorter, with 15 bases between their ends. CD8 naive samples were obtained by positive selection for CCR7 among CD45RO-negative cells, yielding a CD45RA+CCR7+ population from which TemRA cells were excluded. Donors were healthy HIV-negative adults with no recently reported acute infections or vaccinations. Only Caucasian adults living in Nashville, Tennessee, USA were represented among the donors. Blood was collected by leukapheresis, and PBMCs were isolated by Ficoll-Histopaque density gradient centrifugation and then cryopreserved in liquid nitrogen vapor phase. Analytical flow cytometry was used to check the purity and quantity of each magnetically sorted T cell population. Genomic DNA was isolated from every sorted fraction and measured by UV absorbance on a Nanodrop 2000c.

TCR CDR3 regions were amplified from genomic DNA by multiplex PCR using the deep immunoSEQ assay. Genomic DNA extracted from each cell subset was distributed evenly over all wells of several immunoSEQ 96-well plates, and each plate served as one replicate. Each replicate PCR for sorted subsets received about 0.2 ug genomic DNA, equal to roughly 30,000 T cell genomes. The purified libraries were quantified using a Qubit 3.0 fluorometer, sized with a Bioanalyzer 2100, and then quantified again using the KAPA Library Quantification kit. A separate single-read 150-cycle Illumina NextSeq 550 flow cell was used to sequence each immunoSEQ 96-well plate. As for how the authors treated the data: Because the immunoSEQ output held only junctional sequences and lacked quality scores, the filtering could not match the filtering applied to full-length reads. To assign V/J genes and CDR3, sequences were annotated against IMGT germline references using PyIR, a Python wrapper for IgBLAST v1.9. Any read was removed if the V/J assignment was weak (E-value above 1e-6), the CDR3 was missing, or the read contained stop codons, out-of-frame junctions, or ambiguous translated residues. V3J clonotypes were defined as sequences sharing an identical inferred V gene, J gene, and CDR3 amino acid sequence. The percentage overlap between two repertoires was calculated by dividing the number of shared unique clonotypes by the size of the smaller repertoire. Three approaches were used to assess repertoire richness: RTK rarefaction, the Chao1 estimator, and Recon v2.1 estimates of unobserved clonotypes. For all TCRbeta clonotypes obtained by the gDNA method from a few donors, generation probabilities were computed with OLGA. TCRdb re-hosts the immuneACCESS table, in-frame sequences only. Its copies lack some clones; in the studies checked, an unresolved V gene accounts for under half of them, and the cause for the rest is not known. Clone size and the V and J calls come from that table; the DNA yielded D and trimming. The sample records under 700,000 clones, roughly 95% of which are singletons. The top ten hold approximately 0.11% of the sample.

Paper-wide results and their limitations: Sampling was restricted to blood, and TCR repertoires in tissues likely differ from the TCR repertoires found in blood. Higher generation probabilities were observed for clonotypes shared by all four sorted-subset donors than for non-shared clonotypes. Naive subsets generally had larger estimated clonotype richness than memory subsets. Sharing across four donors was observed for approximately 5% of naive CD4, less than 4% of naive CD8, 2.3% of memory CD4, and roughly 0.4% of memory CD8 clonotypes. Even with the large sequencing depth, rarefaction of the sorted-subset datasets indicated that sequencing was incomplete. The genetic and exposure-history diversity represented was limited by the small number of donors. Based on pairwise subsampling, the degree of clonotype sharing among donors was expected to be affected by sequencing depth.

The receptor comes from a woman in her 30s in good health. Sample: naive CD8+ T cells sorted from blood. The intended sense of this specimen's cell subset or site label: CD45RA+CCR7+. The chain links TRBV7-9 with TRBJ2-1; the D gene is perhaps TRBD1, from 7 matching bases. At the DNA level, the sequence is TGTGCCAGCAGCTTAGGGGAATCCAGGGGGGATGAGCAGTTCTTC. Protein translation: CASSLGESRGDEQFF. Extended through the reference TRBV7-9 and TRBJ2-1 proteins, this CDR3 yields the full variable domain: DTGVSQNPRHKITKRGQNVTFRCDPISEHNRLYWYRQTLGQGPEFLTYFQNEAQLEKSRLLSDRFSAERPKGSFSTLEIQRTEQGDSAMYLCASSLGESRGDEQFFGPGTRLTVL.